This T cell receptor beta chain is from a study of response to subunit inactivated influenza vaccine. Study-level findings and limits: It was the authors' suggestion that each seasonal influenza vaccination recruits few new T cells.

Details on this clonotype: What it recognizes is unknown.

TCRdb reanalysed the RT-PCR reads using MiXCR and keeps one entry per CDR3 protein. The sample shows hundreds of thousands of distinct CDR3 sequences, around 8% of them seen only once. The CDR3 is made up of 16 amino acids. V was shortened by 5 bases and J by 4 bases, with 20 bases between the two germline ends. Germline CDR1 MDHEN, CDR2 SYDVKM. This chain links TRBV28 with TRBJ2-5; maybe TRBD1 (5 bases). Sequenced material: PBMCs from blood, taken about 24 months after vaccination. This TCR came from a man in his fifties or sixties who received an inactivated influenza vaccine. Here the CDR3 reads CASSTRWGNPRETQYF. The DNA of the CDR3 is TGTGCCAGCAGTACCCGGTGGGGCAATCCAAGAGAGACCCAGTACTTC. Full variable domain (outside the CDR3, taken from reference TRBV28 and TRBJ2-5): DVKVTQSSRYLVKRTGEKVFLECVQDMDHENMFWYRQDPGLGLRLIYFSYDVKMKEKGDIPEGYSVSREKKERFSLILESASTNQTSMYLCASSTRWGNPRETQYFGPGTRLLVL.